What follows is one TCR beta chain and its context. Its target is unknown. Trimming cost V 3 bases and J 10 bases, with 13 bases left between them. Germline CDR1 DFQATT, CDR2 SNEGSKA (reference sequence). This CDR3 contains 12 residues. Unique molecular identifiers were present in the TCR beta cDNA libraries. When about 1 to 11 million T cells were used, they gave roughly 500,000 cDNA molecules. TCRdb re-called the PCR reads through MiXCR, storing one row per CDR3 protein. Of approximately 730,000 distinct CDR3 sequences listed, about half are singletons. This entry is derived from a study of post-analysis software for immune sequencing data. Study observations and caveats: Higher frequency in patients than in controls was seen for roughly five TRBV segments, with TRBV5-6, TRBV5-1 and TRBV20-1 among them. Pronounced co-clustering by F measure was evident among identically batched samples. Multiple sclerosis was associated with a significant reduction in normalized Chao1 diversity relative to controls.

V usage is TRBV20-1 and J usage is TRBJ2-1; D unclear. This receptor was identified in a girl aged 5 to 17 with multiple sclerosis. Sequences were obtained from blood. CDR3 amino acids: CSASGFPGEQFF. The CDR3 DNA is TGCAGTGCTAGTGGGTTCCCAGGCGAGCAGTTCTTC.